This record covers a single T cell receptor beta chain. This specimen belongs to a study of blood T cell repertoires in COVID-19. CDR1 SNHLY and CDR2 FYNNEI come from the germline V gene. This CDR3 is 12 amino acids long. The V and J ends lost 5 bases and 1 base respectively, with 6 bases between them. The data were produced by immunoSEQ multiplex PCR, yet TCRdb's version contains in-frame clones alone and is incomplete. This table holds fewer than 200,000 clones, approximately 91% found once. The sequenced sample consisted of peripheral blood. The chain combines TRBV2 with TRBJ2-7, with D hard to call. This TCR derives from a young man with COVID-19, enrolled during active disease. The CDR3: CASSPGSYEQYF. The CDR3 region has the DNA TGTGCCAGCAGTCCCGGGTCCTACGAGCAGTACTTC.